This TCR beta chain was obtained from a study of vaccination and CD4 T cells after COVID-19. Study overall: Post-COVID sampling occurred a median approximately 99 days after diagnosis (range 35 to 161).

Note on this clonotype: Its target is not known.

The V gene's germline CDR1 is SGHTA and CDR2 FQGTGA. Trimming pared 5 bases from V and 1 base from J, leaving 17 bases between. The CDR3 is 16 residues long. Treatment of the sample: approximately nine-day PBMC culture with coronavirus spike peptide pools or control peptides (ViraFEST assay). With the Oncomine TCR Beta short-read assay, DNA from cultured CD4+ T cells was sequenced. In TCRdb, the PCR reads were re-called with MiXCR into one record per CDR3 protein. Here the sample spans approximately 18,000 distinct CDR3 sequences, roughly 50% being singletons. This chain links TRBV7-3 with TRBJ2-5; D possibly uses TRBD1 or TRBD2 (5 bases each). Sequences were derived from CD4+ T cells from blood, cultured in vitro, sampled after SARS-CoV-2 vaccination. The sequence came from a human donor who had recovered from COVID-19. Here the CDR3 DNA reads TGTGCCAGCAGCCCTTGGGACGAACCTCTCCAAGAGACCCAGTACTTC. Translating gives CASSPWDEPLQETQYF.